One sample yielded the 31 T cell receptor beta chains listed below, sequenced in a study of cytomegalovirus exposure and HLA in healthy donors. PCR employed 60 Vbeta and 13 Jbeta primers. The table came from immunoSEQ multiplex PCR; TCRdb's copy has only in-frame clones and leaves some out. Seen here are 50,000 to 55,000 clones, around 50% observed once, and the top ten hold about 12%. Sequencing was carried out using PBMCs. The receptor source for this set is a human donor in good health.

The gene calls are TRBV6-5 and TRBJ1-2; D remains unclear. V lost 8 bases, J lost 0 bases, and 16 bases lay in between. CDR1 MNHEY and CDR2 SVGAGI come from the germline V gene. This CDR3 has 15 residues. The CDR3 loop reads CASASPGISNYGYTF. DNA of the CDR3: TGTGCCAGCGCATCTCCGGGTATTTCTAACTATGGCTACACCTTC.

The chain recombines TRBV2 with TRBJ2-7, with D perhaps TRBD1 (5 bases). The length of the CDR3 is 14 residues. Germline V gene lookup returns CDR1 SNHLY and CDR2 FYNNEI. V lost 4 bases and J lost 2, with 12 bases in between. CDR3 coding DNA: TGTGCCAGCAGTGGGCAGGGAAAAACCTACGAGCAGTACTTC. It specifies CASSGQGKTYEQYF. Full variable domain (remainder filled in from reference TRBV2 and TRBJ2-7): EPEVTQTPSHQVTQMGQEVILRCVPISNHLYFYWYRQILGQKVEFLVSFYNNEISEKSEIFDDQFSVERPDGSNFTLKIRSTKLEDSAMYFCASSGQGKTYEQYFGPGTRLTVT.

The V gene is TRBV4-1, the J gene TRBJ1-3, with D tentatively TRBD1 (5 bases). V lost 1 base to trimming and J lost 7 bases, with 23 bases between them. The CDR3 runs to 18 residues. Per the germline V gene, CDR1 is MGHRA and CDR2 is YSYEKL. CDR3 bases: TGCGCCAGCAGCCAAGGGATTCTCCGCAGGGACTTCGGGAACACCATATATTTT. Amino acid sequence: CASSQGILRRDFGNTIYF.

The chain is built from TRBV15 and TRBJ2-7, with a weak D call TRBD1 (6 bases). V gave up 3 bases and J gave up 6 bases, with 21 bases separating them. The CDR3 is 16 amino acids. CDR1 LNHNV and CDR2 YYDKDF come from the germline V gene (reference sequence). The CDR3 reads CATSRFGQTRSSEQYF. The CDR3 region has the DNA TGTGCCACCAGCAGGTTCGGACAGACTCGTTCTAGCGAGCAGTACTTC.

The genes are TRBV15 and TRBJ2-2; TRBD1 aligns across 8 bases. The V gene end was trimmed by 2 bases and the J gene end by 8 bases; junction bases not matched to a gene: 7. Germline lookup yields CDR1 LNHNV and CDR2 YYDKDF (reference sequence). The CDR3 totals 15 residues. CDR3 sequence: CATSRPDRGRGELFF. DNA for the CDR3: TGTGCCACCAGCAGACCCGACAGGGGCCGGGGGGAGCTGTTTTTT.

The chain joins TRBV7-8 to TRBJ2-5; TRBD1 matches 10 bases. V lost 0 bases to trimming and J lost 12 bases; unmatched junction nucleotides: 7. The length of the CDR3 is 14 residues. CDR1 is SGHVS and CDR2 is FQNEAQ in the germline V gene. Written as DNA, the CDR3 is TGTGCCAGCAGCTTAGCAGGGACAGGGGAAAGTGAGTACTTC. The encoded protein is CASSLAGTGESEYF.

A remark on this clone: Compared with germline, one end of the junction differs, possibly owing to a read error. The V and J genes are TRBV5-1 and TRBJ1-2; D call uncertain. The CDR3 is 14 amino acids. Germline V CDR1 and CDR2: SGHRS, YFSETQ. The CDR3 sequence: CASSLDRSNYGYPF. CDR3 in DNA: TGCGCCAGCAGCCTGGATAGATCTAACTATGGCTACCCCTTC.

Comment on this clone: Germline is not matched at one junction end, which may reflect a read error. This chain links TRBV5-1 with TRBJ2-6, with 11 bases lining up with TRBD1. There are 17 residues in the CDR3. The germline V gene has CDR1 SGHRS and CDR2 YFSETQ. The CDR3 coding sequence is TGCGCCAGTCGGACAGGGGGCTACGTCTCTGGGGCCAACGTCCTGCCTTTC. Protein product: CASRTGGYVSGANVLPF.

In regard to this clone: An end of the junction differs from the germline gene, which may be a read error. The chain employs TRBV28 and TRBJ1-2; D ambiguous. The CDR3 length is 15 residues. The germline V gene has CDR1 MDHEN and CDR2 SYDVKM. CDR3 amino acids: CASSLYSAGNYGYPF. CDR3 nucleotide sequence: TGTGCCAGCAGTCTCTACTCTGCTGGTAACTATGGCTACCCCTTC.

Remarks on this clone: At one end, the junction sequence differs from germline, possibly due to a read error. V usage is TRBV7-9 and J usage is TRBJ2-1, with 7 bases matching TRBD1. The CDR3 spans 12 residues. The germline gives CDR1 SEHNR, CDR2 FQNEAQ (reference sequence). CDR3 loop: CSSSLTGTEQFF. The CDR3 DNA sequence: TGTTCCAGCAGCCTGACAGGGACTGAGCAGTTCTTC. The variable domain in full, completed from reference TRBV7-9 and TRBJ2-1, reads DTGVSQNPRHKITKRGQNVTFRCDPISEHNRLYWYRQTLGQGPEFLTYFQNEAQLEKSRLLSDRFSAERPKGSFSTLEIQRTEQGDSAMYLCSSSLTGTEQFFGPGTRLTVL.

The table lists this clone with a few counts. The rearrangement joins TRBV9 to TRBJ1-1; the D gene is possibly TRBD1 (6 bases). Germline values: CDR1 SGDLS, CDR2 YYNGEE. V shed 1 base and J shed 0 bases, with 10 bases lying between them. The CDR3 runs to 15 residues. CDR3 in DNA: TGTGCCAGCAGCGTATACGGACAGATGAACACTGAAGCTTTCTTT. This sequence encodes CASSVYGQMNTEAFF.

This chain uses TRBV2 with TRBJ1-1; no reliable D call. The V end was cut by 7 bases, the J end by 0 bases, with 15 bases between. The germline CDR1 and CDR2 sequences are SNHLY and FYNNEI. CDR3 size: 15 residues. CDR3 DNA sequence: TGTGCCAGCATAACAGAAACTCTCATGAACACTGAAGCTTTCTTT. It translates to CASITETLMNTEAFF.

The V gene is TRBV7-9, the J gene TRBJ2-1; D is unresolved. Germline loops: CDR1 SEHNR, CDR2 FQNEAQ (reference sequence). V was cut by 5 bases and J by 5 bases, with 10 bases left in between. The CDR3 is 13 residues long. CDR3 coding DNA: TGTGCCAGCAGCCCCGCCGAGAACAATGAGCAGTTCTTC. Protein sequence: CASSPAENNEQFF.

The CDR3 is CASSLGQADTQYF. Written as DNA, the CDR3 is TGCGCCAGCAGTTTAGGACAGGCAGATACGCAGTATTTT. The J gene is TRBJ2-3, the V gene TRBV5-1; 7 nucleotides match TRBD1. Looked up from germline, CDR1 is SGHRS and CDR2 is YFSETQ. V dropped 5 bases and J dropped 4; count of bases not matched to a gene: 4. The CDR3 is 13 amino acids.

The chain uses TRBV5-1 and TRBJ2-1; TRBD2 is a possible D gene (5 bases). The germline gives CDR1 SGHRS, CDR2 YFSETQ. This CDR3 comprises 14 residues. V gave up 4 bases and J gave up 5 bases, with 13 bases separating them. DNA of the CDR3: TGCGCCAGCAGCCAAGGATTCGGGGACAATGAGCAGTTCTTC. It translates to CASSQGFGDNEQFF.

The chain has TRBV5-6 and TRBJ1-6; the D gene is possibly TRBD1 (6 bases). Trimming removed 4 bases from V and 9 bases from J, with 17 bases in between. This CDR3 has 15 residues. Germline V gives CDR1 SGHDT, CDR2 YYEEEE. The CDR3 region is CASSRRTVFSSPLHF. In DNA, the CDR3 is TGTGCCAGCAGCCGCAGGACAGTCTTTAGTTCACCCCTCCACTTT.

This clone came up a few times. This chain links TRBV7-8 with TRBJ1-1; D might be TRBD1 (5 bases). This CDR3 has 13 residues. The germline V and J ends were trimmed by 5 bases and 1 base, with 8 bases remaining between them. Germline CDR1 SGHVS, CDR2 FQNEAQ. The CDR3 DNA sequence: TGTGCCAGCAGCCCCGGACAGAACACTGAAGCTTTCTTT. Amino acids: CASSPGQNTEAFF.

The rearrangement uses TRBV9 and TRBJ1-1, with a possible D match to TRBD1 (6 bases). CDR3 length equals 15 residues. V was cut by 3 bases and J by 1 base, with 13 bases left in between. Germline lookup yields CDR1 SGDLS and CDR2 YYNGEE. CDR3 nucleotides: TGTGCCAGCAGCGCCCGAGGGGGGGCGAACACTGAAGCTTTCTTT. This codes for CASSARGGANTEAFF.

The chain links TRBV5-6 to TRBJ2-6, with a tentative D call TRBD1 (6 bases). The germline gives CDR1 SGHDT, CDR2 YYEEEE. There are 16 residues in the CDR3. Trimming pared 3 bases from V and 4 bases from J, leaving 14 bases between. CDR3 in DNA: TGTGCCAGCAGCTATACCGCAGGGGCCGGGGCCAACGTCCTGACTTTC. Translating it yields CASSYTAGAGANVLTF.

The chain uses TRBV18 and TRBJ1-2, with 9 bases lining up with TRBD1. V shed 0 bases and J 5 bases; nucleotides not matched to a gene: 7. The CDR3 totals 16 residues. The germline gives CDR1 KGHSH, CDR2 LQKENI. CDR3 DNA: TGTGCCAGCTCACCACCACTGCCTGGACAGGGGTATGGCTACACCTTC. Translating gives CASSPPLPGQGYGYTF.

This clone was found once. An end of the junction differs from the germline gene, which may be a read error. This chain connects TRBV7-9 to TRBJ1-1, with D tentatively TRBD1 (5 bases). Germline CDR1 SEHNR, CDR2 FQNEAQ (reference sequence). This CDR3 comprises 12 residues. CDR3 protein: CSSSPGGTEAFF. In DNA form, the CDR3 reads TGTTCCAGCAGCCCGGGGGGGACTGAAGCTTTCTTT.

V and J are TRBV2 and TRBJ2-7; TRBD2 matches 10 bases. CDR3 length: 15 residues. The trim removed 8 bases at V and 2 bases at J, leaving 9 bases unmatched. Germline V gene lookup returns CDR1 SNHLY and CDR2 FYNNEI. For the CDR3, the DNA is TGTGCCAGCCGTGCTAGCGGGGGCCCTACCTACGAGCAGTACTTC. This encodes CASRASGGPTYEQYF.

The chain recombines TRBV13 with TRBJ2-2; maybe TRBD1 (6 bases). The CDR3 totals 15 residues. Germline V gene lookup returns CDR1 PRHDT and CDR2 FYEKMQ (reference sequence). V was clipped by 5 bases and J by 0 bases, with 10 bases between them. The CDR3 DNA reads TGTGCCAGCAGCCAGGGGACCTCGAACACCGGGGAGCTGTTTTTT. Its translation is CASSQGTSNTGELFF.

V gene TRBV18 combines with J gene TRBJ2-2, with a tentative D call TRBD2 (5 bases). V was pared by 6 bases and J by 6 bases, with 14 bases between. The CDR3 consists of 14 residues. The germline CDR1 and CDR2 sequences are KGHSH and LQKENI. The CDR3 bases are TGTGCCAGCTCGTACCGAGACGGGGCCGGGGAGCTGTTTTTT. Its protein product is CASSYRDGAGELFF.

The gene calls are TRBV4-3 and TRBJ1-4, with D unresolved. This CDR3 has 14 residues. Trimming pared 0 bases from V and 6 bases from J, leaving 8 bases between. The V gene's germline CDR1 is LGHNA and CDR2 YSLEER. As DNA, the CDR3 is TGCGCCAGCAGCCAAGAGAGGTGGGATGAAAAACTGTTTTTT. Protein: CASSQERWDEKLFF.

The V call is TRBV5-6, the J call TRBJ1-5; a possible D gene is TRBD1 (6 bases). Per the germline V gene, CDR1 is SGHDT and CDR2 is YYEEEE. V was trimmed by 0 bases and J by 9 bases, leaving 16 bases between them. CDR3 length: 15 amino acids. This CDR3 is CASSLAPGEGGPQHF. CDR3 coding DNA: TGTGCCAGCAGCTTGGCCCCAGGGGAGGGAGGGCCCCAGCATTTT.

This rearrangement joins TRBV7-9 to TRBJ2-5; 9 bases are a match to TRBD1. V trimming: 5 bases; J trimming: 2 bases; junction bases outside the gene matches: 6. The CDR3 sequence is 15 residues long. Germline loops: CDR1 SEHNR, CDR2 FQNEAQ (reference sequence). CDR3 region: CASSLGTGSQETQYF. The CDR3 nucleotides are TGTGCCAGCAGCCTAGGGACAGGGAGTCAAGAGACCCAGTACTTC.

This chain connects TRBV19 to TRBJ2-5, with 9 nucleotides matching TRBD2. The V gene end was trimmed by 4 bases and the J gene end by 5 bases; junction bases not matched to a gene: 26. Germline V gives CDR1 LNHDA, CDR2 SQIVND (reference sequence). CDR3 length equals 21 residues. CDR3 amino acids: CASSNGVPIGGGGASKETQYF. The CDR3 DNA sequence: TGTGCCAGTAGTAACGGAGTCCCCATCGGTGGCGGGGGGGCCTCGAAGGAGACCCAGTACTTC. The whole variable domain, remainder taken from reference TRBV19 and TRBJ2-5, is DGGITQSPKYLFRKEGQNVTLSCEQNLNHDAMYWYRQDPGQGLRLIYYSQIVNDFQKGDIAEGYSVSREKKESFPLTVTSAQKNPTAFYLCASSNGVPIGGGGASKETQYFGPGTRLLVL.

This chain uses TRBV30 with TRBJ2-7; 7 positions match TRBD2. Germline V gives CDR1 GTSNPN, CDR2 SVGIG (reference sequence). Germline trimming cut 1 base from V and 6 bases from J; bases unmatched to any gene: 9. This CDR3 is built from 14 residues. For the CDR3, the DNA is TGTGCCTGGAGTGCCCCGGGAGGAGGGCGCGAGCAGTACTTC. This sequence encodes CAWSAPGGGREQYF. The full variable domain, completed using reference TRBV30 and TRBJ2-7, is SQTIHQWPATLVQPVGSPLSLECTVEGTSNPNLYWYRQAAGRGLQLLFYSVGIGQISSEVPQNLSASRPQDRQFILSSKKLLLSDSGFYLCAWSAPGGGREQYFGPGTRLTVT.

The chain joins TRBV9 to TRBJ2-7; 8 bases are shared with TRBD2. This CDR3 comprises 13 residues. Trimming took 4 bases from V and 4 from J; bases not matched to a gene: 4. Germline values: CDR1 SGDLS, CDR2 YYNGEE. The CDR3 bases are TGTGCCAGCAGCCCCGGGGGGGTGTACGAGCAGTACTTC. Translation gives CASSPGGVYEQYF.

The V and J genes are TRBV7-3 and TRBJ2-5, with 7 nucleotides matching TRBD2. Losses at the gene ends were 5 bases for V and 2 bases for J; bases not matched to a gene: 11. CDR3 length: 16 amino acids. CDR1 is SGHTA, CDR2 FQGTGA, per germline. The CDR3 DNA follows: TGTGCCAGCAGCCTCGAAGGGGCGGGGGAGCAAGAGACCCAGTACTTC. Its protein product is CASSLEGAGEQETQYF.